One T cell receptor (beta chain) is described in this entry. Its antigen is unknown. These data come from a study of blood T cells in healthy people across ages. Study-wide results and limits: Long-lived donors carried more naive CD4+ cells and greater diversity than aged donors.

Using a J-beta primer mix together with a sample-barcoded 5' primer, a second PCR was run for roughly 6 to 12 cycles. TCRdb re-analysed the 5' RACE reads in MiXCR, keeping a single row per CDR3 protein. The sample carries over 500,000 distinct CDR3 sequences, 25% to 35% recorded once. A further study also used this sample, focusing on T cells of mothers and their children. That study reports: Added by the second PCR's M1S primer were sample barcodes and 2-4 random nucleotides.

Sample: blood. The receptor's source is a boy aged 2 to 9 in good health.

The CDR3 nucleotides read TGTGCCAGCAGTTTATCGGAGGTTTACGAGCAGTACTTC. It is translated as CASSLSEVYEQYF. J is TRBJ2-7 and V is TRBV27; TRBD2 might be the D (5 bases). Between the trimmed V and J ends, which lost 0 bases and 4 bases, there was a span of 7 bases. CDR1 is MNHEY and CDR2 is SMNVEV in the germline V gene (reference sequence). This CDR3 spans 13 amino acids.